This T cell receptor delta chain derives from a study of gamma-delta chains in newborns, infants, children (dated by TCRdb to 2018 to 2020). In terms of the full investigation: In the study title, it is stated that polyclonal expansion of innate gammadelta T cells is driven by microbial exposure immediately after birth. The study examined the way microbial exposure affected innate gammadelta T cell populations in human newborns right after birth.

This clone appeared a few times. The antigen it binds to is not known. Base-call qualities are not available, and no considerably larger clone is one nucleotide away. This sample was sequenced with an Illumina MiSeq. TCRdb recomputed clones from the public reads with CATT; identical DNA rows were then combined. The sample table holds 6,500 to 8,500 delta-chain clones, of which approximately 11% were seen once. The ten largest clones add up to 7.1% of the sample. The CDR3 starts with the cysteine, ends with the phenylalanine, and has 19 residues. This entry keeps only the CDR3 DNA: 57 bases, framed from base 1. CDR1 and CDR2 were assigned from the germline V gene as GEAIGNYY and EKD. Trimming removed 1 base from V and 9 bases from J; the gene matches leave 24 bases unexplained.

The origin of this receptor is a child who was a newborn, infant or young child, either healthy, febrile or measles-vaccinated (not recorded which). Sequenced material: blood. Recombination linked TRDV2 to TRDJ1, with 8 central nucleotides matching TRDD3. The CDR3 is CACDTLHLSGGLEEVELIF. Read as DNA, the sequence is TGTGCCTGTGACACTCTCCATCTTAGTGGGGGATTGGAAGAGGTTGAACTCATCTTT.